The 31 T cell receptor beta chains presented below share a single source sample, sequenced in a study of control samples from healthy donors and cancer patients. The repertoire was sequenced with immunoSEQ multiplex PCR; TCRdb's copy has only in-frame clones and lacks some. The sample yields over 150,000 clones, 90% to 95% seen once. Specimen: blood. These receptor sequences come from a woman younger than 30 in good health.

The V gene is TRBV11-3, the J gene TRBJ2-7; D is tentatively TRBD1 or TRBD2 (5 bases each). The ends were cut back, 0 bases at V and 1 base at J, with 16 bases in the middle. CDR1 SGHNT and CDR2 YENEEA come from the germline V gene. The CDR3 is made up of 17 amino acids. The chain's CDR3 is CASSLDRTRGVSYEQYF. CDR3 bases: TGTGCCAGCAGCTTAGATCGAACTAGAGGGGTTTCCTACGAGCAGTACTTC.

V gene TRBV20-1 combines with J gene TRBJ2-5; the D is unclear. Trimming left V 8 bases short and J 5 bases short, with 12 bases between. Germline CDR1 reads DFQATT; CDR2 reads SNEGSKA (reference sequence). The CDR3 runs 11 residues. This CDR3 is CSRGPRETQYF. In nucleotides, the CDR3 is TGCAGTCGTGGACCGAGGGAGACCCAGTACTTC.

V is TRBV5-4 and J is TRBJ2-3, with D possibly being TRBD2 (5 bases). Germline V lookup: CDR1 SGHNT, CDR2 YYREEE (reference sequence). The V end lost 3 bases, the J end lost 5 bases, and 22 bases lay between the germline ends. This CDR3 comprises 17 residues. CDR3 sequence reads: CASSSLSGLGIGDTQYF. CDR3 in DNA: TGTGCCAGCAGCTCCTTGTCGGGGTTGGGGATTGGAGATACGCAGTATTTT.

This clone was picked up a small number of times. The chain carries TRBV6-2 or TRBV6-3 and TRBJ1-1, with D tentatively TRBD1 (6 bases). Germline lookup yields CDR1 MNHEY and CDR2 SVGEGT. V lost 6 bases and J lost 13, with 18 bases in between. The CDR3 is 12 amino acids. The CDR3 region is CASSRGGGKLFF. The DNA for the CDR3 is TGTGCCAGCAGCCGTGGAGGGGGGAAGCTTTTCTTT.

This sequence joins TRBV19 and TRBJ1-1; 8 nucleotides align to TRBD1. The germline gives CDR1 LNHDA, CDR2 SQIVND (reference sequence). Trimming removed 5 bases from V and 6 bases from J; junction bases left unmatched: 14. This CDR3 is built from 16 residues. In DNA, the CDR3 is TGTGCCAGTAGTTGGAACAGGGGGTCCGTCCCTTCTGAAGCTTTCTTT. Protein sequence: CASSWNRGSVPSEAFF.

The rearrangement links TRBV29-1 to TRBJ2-2, with 10 bases lining up with TRBD1. Per the germline V gene, CDR1 is SQVTM and CDR2 is ANQGSEA. Unmatched junction bases numbered 10, after V lost 6 bases and J lost 6 bases. This CDR3 is built from 15 residues. The CDR3: CSVYTGQGYPGELFF. The DNA for the CDR3 is TGCAGCGTATACACGGGACAGGGGTATCCCGGGGAGCTGTTTTTT.

This clone has only one observation. V and J are TRBV19 and TRBJ1-4; D is unclear. CDR3 length: 15 amino acids. CDR1 and CDR2 (germline): LNHDA, SQIVND (reference sequence). The V end lost 6 bases, the J end lost 10 bases, and 21 bases lay between the germline ends. CDR3 bases: TGTGCCAGTAGGCGCTCAGGAGGGCCCTCGGGAAAACTGTTTTTT. It translates to CASRRSGGPSGKLFF.

The chain recombines TRBV4-2 with TRBJ2-5; the D is unclear. This CDR3 comprises 18 residues. Trimming shortened V by 1 base and J by 6 bases, and 24 bases separated the two germline ends. Germline CDR1 LGHNA, CDR2 YNFKEQ. CDR3 DNA sequence: TGTGCCAGCAGCCAAGTCAGTGTAGCCGGAGACGTGGGAAAGACCCAGTACTTC. It translates to CASSQVSVAGDVGKTQYF.

The CDR3 spells CASSSSQGLSSYEQYF. In DNA form, the CDR3 reads TGCGCCAGCAGCTCCTCGCAGGGCTTAAGCTCCTACGAGCAGTACTTC. This sequence joins TRBV5-1 and TRBJ2-7; D perhaps matches TRBD1 (5 bases). From germline, CDR1 is SGHRS and CDR2 YFSETQ. The V end was cut by 3 bases, the J end by 0 bases, with 16 bases between. CDR3 length: 16 residues.

V and J are TRBV5-1 and TRBJ1-1; weak D call: TRBD1 (5 bases). The CDR3 is made up of 13 amino acids. Germline CDR1 reads SGHRS; CDR2 reads YFSETQ. V lost 1 base to trimming and J lost 2 bases, with 6 bases between them. The DNA for the CDR3 is TGCGCCAGCAGCTTGACAGGTAACACTGAAGCTTTCTTT. It codes for CASSLTGNTEAFF.

This rearrangement joins TRBV7-2 to TRBJ2-5; D gene unclear. V was clipped by 1 base and J by 1 base, with 4 bases between them. Looked up from germline, CDR1 is SGHTA and CDR2 is FQGNSA. CDR3 length: 13 amino acids. CDR3 DNA: TGTGCCAGCAGCTTAGAGGTCCAAGAGACCCAGTACTTC. As protein: CASSLEVQETQYF.

The V call is TRBV11-3, the J call TRBJ2-1; D gene uncertain. Trimming took off 1 base at V and 6 bases at J, with 13 bases between the two ends. Germline V gene sequence: CDR1 SGHNT, CDR2 YENEEA. This CDR3 contains 15 residues. The CDR3 reads CASSLVIAVRNEQFF. The CDR3 DNA reads as TGTGCCAGCAGCTTAGTCATTGCGGTACGCAATGAGCAGTTCTTC.

The chain combines TRBV28 with TRBJ1-5; D not resolved. The germline V gene has CDR1 MDHEN and CDR2 SYDVKM. The CDR3 is 13 amino acids. V was clipped by 7 bases and J by 7 bases, with 14 bases between them. The CDR3 sequence is CASTAGGRQPQHF. The CDR3 DNA is TGTGCCAGCACGGCGGGCGGCCGACAGCCCCAGCATTTT.

The genes are TRBV11-2 and TRBJ1-2, with D possibly being TRBD1 (6 bases). CDR3 length: 13 residues. The germline V gene encodes CDR1 SGHAT and CDR2 FQNNGV. The V gene lost 1 base and the J gene lost 7 bases, with 10 bases spanning the gap. The DNA for the CDR3 is TGTGCCAGCAGCTTAGGGACAGCAGGTGGCTACACCTTC. Amino acids: CASSLGTAGGYTF.

The chain uses TRBV12-5 and TRBJ2-3; D is unclear. Germline lookup yields CDR1 LGHNT and CDR2 FRNRAP. The CDR3 runs 11 residues. The V and J ends lost 4 bases and 8 bases respectively, with 7 bases between them. The CDR3 nucleotides are TGTGCTAGTGGTTCCCGATTTACGCAGTATTTT. Protein: CASGSRFTQYF. Drawing the rest from reference TRBV12-5 and TRBJ2-3, the complete variable domain is DARVTQTPRHKVTEMGQEVTMRCQPILGHNTVFWYRQTMMQGLELLAYFRNRAPLDDSGMPKDRFSAEMPDATLATLKIQPSEPRDSAVYFCASGSRFTQYFGPGTRLTVL.

J is TRBJ1-1 and V is TRBV7-9; D might be TRBD1 (5 bases). The CDR3 runs 14 residues. The germline V gene has CDR1 SEHNR and CDR2 FQNEAQ (reference sequence). V lost 1 base and J 7 bases, leaving 13 bases between the germline ends. The DNA of the CDR3 is TGTGCCAGCAGCTTAGGAGGAGCCCAGGGTGAAGCTTTCTTT. Its protein is CASSLGGAQGEAFF. The variable domain in full, with the rest retrieved from reference TRBV7-9 and TRBJ1-1, is DTGVSQNPRHKITKRGQNVTFRCDPISEHNRLYWYRQTLGQGPEFLTYFQNEAQLEKSRLLSDRFSAERPKGSFSTLEIQRTEQGDSAMYLCASSLGGAQGEAFFGQGTRLTVV.

The J gene is TRBJ1-6, the V gene TRBV4-1; the D gene is possibly TRBD1 (5 bases). The germline CDR1 and CDR2 sequences are MGHRA and YSYEKL. The CDR3 has 14 residues. The V and J ends lost 1 base and 12 bases respectively, with 13 bases between them. The CDR3 here is CASSQVRTQRPLHF. The CDR3 DNA reads TGCGCCAGCAGCCAAGTGAGGACACAACGACCCCTCCACTTT.

The rearrangement joins TRBV6-5 to TRBJ1-1; D not certain. Germline V gene lookup returns CDR1 MNHEY and CDR2 SVGAGI. Trimming took 4 bases from V and 4 from J, leaving 4 bases between them. CDR3 length: 11 amino acids. The CDR3 reads CASSSSTEAFF. As DNA, the CDR3 is TGTGCCAGCAGTTCCAGCACTGAAGCTTTCTTT.

The count of this clone is one. The rearrangement joins TRBV7-2 to TRBJ1-6; D is ambiguous. The CDR3 is made up of 15 amino acids. CDR1 SGHTA and CDR2 FQGNSA come from the germline V gene. V lost 0 bases and J 8 bases, leaving 11 bases between the germline ends. CDR3: CASSLAARLYSPLHF. In nucleotides, the CDR3 is TGTGCCAGCAGCTTAGCGGCCAGACTCTATTCACCCCTCCACTTT.

This chain uses TRBV9 with TRBJ1-3; the D gene is possibly TRBD1 (6 bases). The germline V gene has CDR1 SGDLS and CDR2 YYNGEE. This CDR3 region has 16 residues. V lost 3 bases and J lost 0, with 13 bases in between. The CDR3 nucleotides read TGTGCCAGCAGCGCCGGGGGCCCCAGCTCTGGAAACACCATATATTTT. Translating gives CASSAGGPSSGNTIYF.

This chain uses TRBV7-9 with TRBJ1-4; the D gene is possibly TRBD1 (6 bases). V lost 5 bases and J lost 2, with 12 bases in between. The CDR3 sequence is 15 residues long. Germline lookup yields CDR1 SEHNR and CDR2 FQNEAQ (reference sequence). CDR3 nucleotides: TGTGCCAGCAGCCCCACGGGGGGCACTAATGAAAAACTGTTTTTT. Protein sequence: CASSPTGGTNEKLFF.

The genes are TRBV27 and TRBJ1-4; 10 bases are a match to TRBD1. V lost 4 bases, J lost 8 bases, and 7 bases stayed unmatched. Germline CDR1 reads MNHEY; CDR2 reads SMNVEV (reference sequence). The CDR3 consists of 15 residues. The CDR3 sequence: CASSSGLDRGEKLFF. The CDR3 DNA reads TGTGCCAGCAGTTCCGGCCTGGACAGGGGGGAAAAACTGTTTTTT.

V is TRBV11-2 and J is TRBJ1-4; D gene unclear. Trimming stripped 1 base from V and 2 bases from J, with 14 bases between. CDR1 and CDR2 from the germline V gene are SGHAT and FQNNGV. This CDR3 contains 17 residues. The CDR3 region is CASSLGTYRGTNEKLFF. The CDR3 nucleotides read TGTGCCAGCAGCTTAGGAACCTACAGAGGGACTAATGAAAAACTGTTTTTT.

This chain uses TRBV6-1 with TRBJ2-2; D is uncertain. This CDR3 contains 16 residues. Trimming took off 2 bases at V and 0 bases at J, with 10 bases between the two ends. CDR1 and CDR2 from the germline V gene are MNHNS and SASEGT. CDR3 in amino acids: CASSEHSSANTGELFF. CDR3 DNA sequence: TGTGCCAGCAGTGAACACAGTTCCGCGAACACCGGGGAGCTGTTTTTT.

With regard to this clone: This specimen includes other DNA sequences encoding the same CDR3. The rearrangement joins TRBV7-2 to TRBJ2-2; no clear D. Germline lookup yields CDR1 SGHTA and CDR2 FQGNSA. Trimming cost V 4 bases and J 0 bases, with 3 bases left between them. CDR3 length: 13 residues. The CDR3 coding sequence is TGTGCCAGCAGCTCACCGAACACCGGGGAGCTGTTTTTT. It yields the protein CASSSPNTGELFF.

The CDR3 is CASSRELSGNTIYF. The CDR3 nucleotides are TGTGCCAGCAGTCGGGAGCTTTCTGGAAACACCATATATTTT. The chain couples TRBV6-5 to TRBJ1-3; D not resolved. This CDR3 region has 14 residues. V was shortened by 5 bases and J by 1 base, with 9 bases between the two germline ends. The germline V gene encodes CDR1 MNHEY and CDR2 SVGAGI.

The chain links TRBV6-6 to TRBJ2-1; D might be TRBD1 (5 bases). The CDR3 length is 15 residues. Germline V lookup: CDR1 MNHNY, CDR2 SVGAGI (reference sequence). V lost 6 bases to trimming and J lost 0 bases, with 12 bases between them. In DNA form, the CDR3 reads TGTGCCAGCAGGGACACATTAGCCTCCTACAATGAGCAGTTCTTC. As protein: CASRDTLASYNEQFF.

The CDR3 is CASSRVNRDGGNTIYF. CDR3 nucleotide sequence: TGTGCCAGCTCACGGGTCAACAGGGACGGCGGAAACACCATATATTTT. V gene TRBV18 combines with J gene TRBJ1-3, with a tentative D call TRBD1 (6 bases). The CDR3 is made up of 16 amino acids. CDR1 and CDR2 from the germline V gene are KGHSH and LQKENI. The V end lost 4 bases, the J end lost 4 bases, and 17 bases lay between the germline ends.

The chain joins TRBV7-2 to TRBJ1-4; TRBD1 matches 9 bases. Germline V CDR1 and CDR2: SGHTA, FQGNSA. This CDR3 has 18 residues. Trimming took 1 base from V and 3 from J; bases not matched to a gene: 9. The chain's CDR3 is CASSLGKGQGRANEKLFF. As DNA, the CDR3 is TGTGCCAGCAGCTTAGGGAAGGGACAGGGAAGGGCTAATGAAAAACTGTTTTTT. Using reference TRBV7-2 and TRBJ1-4 for the parts outside the CDR3, the full variable domain is GAGVSQSPSNKVTEKGKDVELRCDPISGHTALYWYRQSLGQGLEFLIYFQGNSAPDKSGLPSDRFSAERTGGSVSTLTIQRTQQEDSAVYLCASSLGKGQGRANEKLFFGSGTQLSVL.

The chain uses TRBV6-5 and TRBJ1-5, with a possible D match to TRBD1 (5 bases). In germline, CDR1 is MNHEY, CDR2 SVGAGI. The CDR3 spans 13 residues. The V gene lost 5 bases and the J gene lost 5 bases, with 10 bases spanning the gap. The CDR3, as DNA: TGTGCCAGCAGTATGGGGCCTTATCAGCCCCAGCATTTT. It is translated as CASSMGPYQPQHF.

The chain joins TRBV6-9 to TRBJ1-5; D may be TRBD1 (6 bases). The CDR3 has 19 residues. The V and J ends lost 4 bases and 2 bases respectively, with 24 bases between them. Germline V CDR1 and CDR2: MNHGY, SVAAGI. CDR3 residues: CASSLNRDFRELGNQPQHF. CDR3 DNA sequence: TGTGCCAGCAGTTTAAACAGGGACTTCAGGGAGTTGGGCAATCAGCCCCAGCATTTT.